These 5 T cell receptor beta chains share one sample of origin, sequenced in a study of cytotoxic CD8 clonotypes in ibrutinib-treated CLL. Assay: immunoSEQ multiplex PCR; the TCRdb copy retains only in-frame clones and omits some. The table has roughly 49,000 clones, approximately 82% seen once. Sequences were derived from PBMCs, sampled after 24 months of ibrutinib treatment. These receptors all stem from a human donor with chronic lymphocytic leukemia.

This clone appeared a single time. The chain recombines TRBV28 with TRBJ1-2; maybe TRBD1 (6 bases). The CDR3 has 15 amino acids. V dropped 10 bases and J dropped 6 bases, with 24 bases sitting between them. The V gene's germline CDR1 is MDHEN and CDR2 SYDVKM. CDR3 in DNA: TGTGCCACCGCAACCGCAGGGACAACTACAGATGGCTACACCTTC. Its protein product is CATATAGTTTDGYTF.

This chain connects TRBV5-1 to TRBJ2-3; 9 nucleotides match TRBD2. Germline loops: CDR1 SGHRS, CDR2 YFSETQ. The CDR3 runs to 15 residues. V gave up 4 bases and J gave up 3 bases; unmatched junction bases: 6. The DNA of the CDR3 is TGCGCCAGCAGCCGGACTAGCGACACTACAGATACGCAGTATTTT. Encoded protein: CASSRTSDTTDTQYF.

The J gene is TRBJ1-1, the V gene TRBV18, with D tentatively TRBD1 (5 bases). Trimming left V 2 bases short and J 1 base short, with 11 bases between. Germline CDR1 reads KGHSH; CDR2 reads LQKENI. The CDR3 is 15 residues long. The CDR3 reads CASSPRGRSNTEAFF. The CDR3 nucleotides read TGTGCCAGCTCACCAAGGGGCAGATCGAACACTGAAGCTTTCTTT.

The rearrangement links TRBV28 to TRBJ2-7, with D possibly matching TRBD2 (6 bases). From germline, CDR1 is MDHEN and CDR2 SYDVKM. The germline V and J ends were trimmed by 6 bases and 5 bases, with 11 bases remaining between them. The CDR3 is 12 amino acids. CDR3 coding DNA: TGTGCCAGCAGCTGGGGGAGGAACGAGCAGTACTTC. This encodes CASSWGRNEQYF.

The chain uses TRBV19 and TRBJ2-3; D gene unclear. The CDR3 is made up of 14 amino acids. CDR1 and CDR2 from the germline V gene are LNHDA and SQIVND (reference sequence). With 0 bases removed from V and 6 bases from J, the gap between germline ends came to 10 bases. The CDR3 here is CASSIDSAGDTQYF. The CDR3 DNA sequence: TGTGCCAGTAGTATAGATTCGGCTGGGGATACGCAGTATTTT.